A selection of T cell receptor beta chains follows, all from one sample in a study of blood T cell repertoires in COVID-19. Profiling relied on immunoSEQ multiplex PCR, and the TCRdb table lists in-frame clones only, not all of them. The repertoire holds under 250,000 clones, with around 90% as singletons. The sample was peripheral blood. Receptor source: a man in his sixties with COVID-19, enrolled during active disease. CDR3s include the opening cysteine and the closing phenylalanine or tryptophan. A D gene is named only where the DNA matches it firmly. Clone size is given for some rows only: seen once, a few or many times, or a class if the clone is expanded.

v_call,clone_size,d_call,j_call,cdr3_nt,cdr3_aa
TRBV6-5,.,TRBD1,TRBJ1-2,TGTGCCAGCCTCGGACCGGGACAGGGAAAGAAAGGCTACACCTTC,CASLGPGQGKKGYTF
TRBV27,.,.,TRBJ1-5,TGTGCCAGCAGTTTAACGGGTTTCGGGGTGGGCAATCAGCCCCAGCATTTT,CASSLTGFGVGNQPQHF
TRBV9,.,TRBD2,TRBJ2-3,TGTGCCAGCAGCGCGACAACCCTTCGTAAACTAGCGGGAGGAGGGACAGATACGCAGTATTTT,CASSATTLRKLAGGGTDTQYF
TRBV14,.,TRBD1,TRBJ1-2,TGTGCCAGCAGCCAAGATTGGGCAGGGGGCGGCTACACCTTC,CASSQDWAGGGYTF
TRBV19,few,TRBD1,TRBJ1-5,TGTGCCAGTAGTAGGAGGGGGCGCGATCAGCCCCAGCATTTT,CASSRRGRDQPQHF
TRBV19,.,.,TRBJ1-1,TGTGCCAGTAACCCCCCAGGGAAGGCGAACACTGAAGCTTTCTTT,CASNPPGKANTEAFF
TRBV2,few,TRBD1,TRBJ2-1,TGTGCCAGCAGCCCAAGGACAGGGGGCGATGAGCAGTTCTTC,CASSPRTGGDEQFF
TRBV3-1/TRBV3-2,.,.,TRBJ1-2,TGTGCCAGCAGCCAAGCCACTAACTATGGCTACACCTTC,CASSQATNYGYTF
TRBV6-5,.,.,TRBJ2-7,TGTGCCAGCAGTACCACCGGGACAACCTACGAGCAGTACTTC,CASSTTGTTYEQYF
TRBV5-1,.,.,TRBJ2-7,TGCGCCAGCAGCTTCCGGGACACCTCCTACGAGCAGTACTTC,CASSFRDTSYEQYF
TRBV15,.,.,TRBJ1-2,TGTGCCACCAGCAGAGATAAACAGGCGCGCCACTATGGCTACACCTTC,CATSRDKQARHYGYTF
TRBV29-1,.,TRBD1,TRBJ1-3,TGCAGCGCGCTAGGACAGGCTGGAAACACCATATATTTT,CSALGQAGNTIYF
TRBV28,.,.,TRBJ1-1,TGTGCCAGCAGCCTACCCACTGAAGCTTTCTTT,CASSLPTEAFF
TRBV11-3,.,TRBD2,TRBJ2-2,TGTGCCAGCAGCCACGGGAGGGTCGACACCGGGGAGCTGTTTTTT,CASSHGRVDTGELFF
TRBV30,.,TRBD1,TRBJ1-2,TGTGCCTGGAGTAGGCATCCGGAAGGGACAGGGAACTATGGCTACACCTTC,CAWSRHPEGTGNYGYTF
TRBV2,.,.,TRBJ2-5,TGTGCCAGCAGTGAGTCAGGGGTGCGGGAGACCCAGTACTTC,CASSESGVRETQYF
TRBV27,.,TRBD1,TRBJ2-7,TGTGCCAGTGGGGGGGGACAGGGTCCCCCCTACGAGCAGTACTTC,CASGGGQGPPYEQYF
TRBV5-8,few,.,TRBJ1-5,TGTGCCAGCAGCTTGAATAGTCAGCCCCAGCATTTT,CASSLNSQPQHF
TRBV6-2/TRBV6-3,.,TRBD1,TRBJ1-2,TGTGCCAGCAGTTACGTTGGACAGGCTGGCTACACCTTC,CASSYVGQAGYTF
TRBV7-2,few,TRBD2,TRBJ2-3,TGTGCCAGCAGCTTAGCTATTAATCGCGGGGGGGGAGATACGCAGTATTTT,CASSLAINRGGGDTQYF
TRBV9,.,.,TRBJ2-6,TGTGCCAGCAGCGTAGGTCCAGGATCTACATCTGGGGCCAACGTCCTGACTTTC,CASSVGPGSTSGANVLTF
TRBV30,.,.,TRBJ1-4,TGTGCCTGTACCCCGGGGAGGGGTGGTGAAAAACTGTTTTTT,CACTPGRGGEKLFF
TRBV6-4,.,TRBD2,TRBJ2-1,TGTGCCAGCGGGAGCGGGAGATCGAGTGAGCAGTTCTTC,CASGSGRSSEQFF
TRBV6-5,.,.,TRBJ2-7,TGTGCCAGCAGTTCTTCCCCCAGGGGCGAGCAGTACTTC,CASSSSPRGEQYF
TRBV7-9,.,TRBD2,TRBJ2-5,TGTGCCAGCAGCTTACTAGCGGGGCAAGAGACCCAGTACTTC,CASSLLAGQETQYF
TRBV25-1,.,.,TRBJ1-6,TGTGCCAGCAGAGCCCACCCCAATTCACCCCTCCACTTT,CASRAHPNSPLHF
TRBV11-3,.,.,TRBJ2-1,TGTGCCAGCAGCTTAGCCCCCCTCGGCAATGAGCAGTTCTTC,CASSLAPLGNEQFF
TRBV12-5,.,.,TRBJ1-1,TGTGCTAGTGGGAGAACCCAGGGCTCTGAAGCTTTCTTT,CASGRTQGSEAFF
TRBV5-6,few,.,TRBJ2-7,TGTGCCAGCAGCTACGGGGGCTCCTACGAGCAGTACTTC,CASSYGGSYEQYF
TRBV7-2,.,.,TRBJ2-2,TGTGCCAGCAGCTCTCCCAATTACAGGGTACCCACCGGGGAGCTGTTTTTT,CASSSPNYRVPTGELFF
TRBV7-9,.,TRBD1,TRBJ1-1,TGTGCCAGCAGGTCCTCAGGGGGCGACACTGAAGCTTTCTTT,CASRSSGGDTEAFF
TRBV6-6,.,.,TRBJ2-2,TGTGCCAGCAGTCTCAGACAGAACCCCGGGTGGGGCGGGGAGCTGTTTTTT,CASSLRQNPGWGGELFF
TRBV6-1,.,.,TRBJ2-3,TGTGCCAGCAGTGATCTCTCGAGCCTCCATACGCAGTATTTT,CASSDLSSLHTQYF
TRBV5-1,.,.,TRBJ1-1,TGCGCCAGCAGCTTACAGGTCCTGAACACTGAAGCTTTCTTT,CASSLQVLNTEAFF
TRBV7-2,once,.,TRBJ1-6,TGTGCCAGCAGCTCGGAGGGGGGGAATTCACCCCTCCACTTT,CASSSEGGNSPLHF
TRBV2,.,.,TRBJ1-5,TGTGCCAGCAGTGAAGGCCAGGGGAGGCATTTT,CASSEGQGRHF
TRBV19,.,TRBD1,TRBJ1-2,TGTGCCAGTAGTATACCGAAGACAGGGGACTATGGCTACACCTTC,CASSIPKTGDYGYTF
TRBV7-2,.,.,TRBJ1-2,TGTGCCAGCAGCTTAACCGGGTACTATGGCTACACCTTC,CASSLTGYYGYTF
TRBV24-1,once,.,TRBJ2-6,TGTGCCACCAGTGATTCCGGGCAGGGCCTCTCTGGGGCCAACGTCCTGACTTTC,CATSDSGQGLSGANVLTF
TRBV5-4,.,TRBD1,TRBJ1-2,TGTGCCAGCAGCCGAACTGGGACAGATAACTATGGCTACACCTTC,CASSRTGTDNYGYTF
TRBV30,.,TRBD1,TRBJ1-2,TGTGCCTGGAGTGTACAGGACAGGGGATCTTATGGCTACACCTTC,CAWSVQDRGSYGYTF
TRBV6-6,.,.,TRBJ1-5,TGTGCCAGCAGTCCCGAGGGCTGGACCCAGCATTTT,CASSPEGWTQHF
TRBV5-1,.,TRBD1,TRBJ1-6,TGCGCCAGCAGCTTGGGACAGGGGGCAAAAAATTCACCCCTCCACTTT,CASSLGQGAKNSPLHF
TRBV30,.,.,TRBJ2-7,TGTGCCCGCGGGCACTCTCACTGGGGCGAGCAGTACTTC,CARGHSHWGEQYF
TRBV5-4,once,TRBD1,TRBJ2-2,TGTGCCAGCAGCTTGGACAGGGGAAACACCGGGGAGCTGTTTTTT,CASSLDRGNTGELFF
TRBV10-3,.,TRBD1,TRBJ1-5,TGTGCCATCAGTGACTACGACAGGGCTTATGAGCCCCAGCATTTT,CAISDYDRAYEPQHF
TRBV5-1,.,.,TRBJ1-2,TGCGCCAGCAGCTTGGAAGGCGGCTATGGCTACACCTTC,CASSLEGGYGYTF
TRBV27,once,TRBD2,TRBJ2-7,TGTGCCAGCAGCCTTAGCGGGAGCCTCTACGAGCAGTACTTC,CASSLSGSLYEQYF
TRBV6-5,.,.,TRBJ1-6,TGTGCCAGCAAGGCGGAGGTCGCCTATAATTCACCCCTCCACTTT,CASKAEVAYNSPLHF
TRBV19,.,.,TRBJ1-2,TGTGCCAGTAGCCTCCGAGGGCGGGACGGGTATGGCTACACCTTC,CASSLRGRDGYGYTF
TRBV30,.,.,TRBJ1-5,TGTGCCTGGAGTGTAGTGGGTCAGGTTCAGCCCCAGCATTTT,CAWSVVGQVQPQHF
TRBV18,.,.,TRBJ1-1,TGTGCCAGCTCACCCAACAGATTGAACACTGAAGCTTTCTTT,CASSPNRLNTEAFF
TRBV15,.,.,TRBJ2-7,TGTGCCACCAGCAGAGAGGACTCCGAGCAGTACTTC,CATSREDSEQYF
TRBV7-2,.,.,TRBJ1-6,TGTGCCAGCAGCTTATTTCGTTTGCCGCGGGATAATTCACCCCTCCACTTT,CASSLFRLPRDNSPLHF